The rows below give T cell receptor beta chains drawn from one sample of a study of shared clonotypes between healthy human individuals. Measured with immunoSEQ multiplex PCR; TCRdb has only the in-frame clones, and not every one. This sample has over 2 million clones; less than 95% occur once, and the top ten carry more than 0.35%. Sequenced: naive CD4+ T cells from PBMCs. These receptors came from a man between 18 and 29 years old in good health. Some clones in this sample may be carry-over from other donors' samples. The CDR3 runs from the conserved cysteine through the conserved F or W. The D gene is left open where the match is weak. Clone size is given for some rows only: seen once, a few or many times, or a class if the clone is expanded.

d_call,clone_size,v_call,j_call,cdr3_nt,cdr3_aa
TRBD2,.,TRBV7-9,TRBJ2-3,TGTGCCAGCAGCTCCGGACTAGCGGGAGAATCAGATACGCAGTATTTT,CASSSGLAGESDTQYF
TRBD2,.,TRBV7-9,TRBJ2-7,TGTGCCAGCAGCCGGACTAGCGGGCGTTACGAGCAGTACTTC,CASSRTSGRYEQYF
TRBD2,.,TRBV5-4,TRBJ2-3,TGTGCCAGCGGGGTTTGGCGGGAGTATTCAGATACGCAGTATTTT,CASGVWREYSDTQYF
TRBD2,.,TRBV5-4,TRBJ2-1,TGTGCCAGCAGCTTTCTAGCGGGAGTAACGTACAATGAGCAGTTCTTC,CASSFLAGVTYNEQFF
.,.,TRBV7-9,TRBJ2-7,TGTGCCAGTGGGCAGGACTCCTACGAGCAGTACTTC,CASGQDSYEQYF
.,.,TRBV7-9,TRBJ2-7,TGTGCCAGCGAGAAAGGAGGGTCCTACGAGCAGTACTTC,CASEKGGSYEQYF
.,.,TRBV4-3,TRBJ2-3,TGCGCCAGCAGCCAAGATGGACCAGATACGCAGTATTTT,CASSQDGPDTQYF
.,once,TRBV6-1,TRBJ1-2,TGTGCCAGCAGTGAAGAGGGCTATGGCTACACCTTC,CASSEEGYGYTF
.,.,TRBV5-6,TRBJ1-3,TGTGCCAGCAGCTTCCGGGCCTCTGGAAACACCATATATTTT,CASSFRASGNTIYF
TRBD1,.,TRBV30,TRBJ1-1,TGTGCCCGACAGGGTGGATTGAACACTGAAGCTTTCTTT,CARQGGLNTEAFF
TRBD2,.,TRBV5-4,TRBJ2-7,TGTGCCAGCAGCTTTGGGGGGACTAGCGGGACGTACGAGCAGTACTTC,CASSFGGTSGTYEQYF
TRBD1,.,TRBV28,TRBJ1-2,TGTGCCAGCATCAGGACAGGGGGCGGAAAGGGCTACACCTTC,CASIRTGGGKGYTF
TRBD2,.,TRBV10-1,TRBJ2-1,TGCGCCAGCAGTGTAACCGGGACTAGCGGGATCAATGAGCAGTTCTTC,CASSVTGTSGINEQFF
.,.,TRBV5-4,TRBJ2-3,TGTGCCAGCGGCCTCAGATGGGGTTCTAGCACAGATACGCAGTATTTT,CASGLRWGSSTDTQYF
.,.,TRBV5-1,TRBJ2-3,TGCGCCAGCAGCTTGGGCCTTACGGTGACAGATACGCAGTATTTT,CASSLGLTVTDTQYF
.,.,TRBV7-3,TRBJ2-5,TGTGCCAGCAGCCCGGGCAGATCACAAGAGACCCAGTACTTC,CASSPGRSQETQYF
.,.,TRBV7-3,TRBJ2-2,TGTGCCAGCAGCTTAACAAAGTCAATAGGCTGGGACTCCTCTTTAGGGACCGGGGAGCTGTTTTTT,CASSLTKSIGWDSSLGTGELFF
TRBD2,.,TRBV5-1,TRBJ2-1,TGCGCCAGCAGCTCTGACCTGACTAGCGGGAGTGATCGCTCCTACAATGAGCAGTTCTTC,CASSSDLTSGSDRSYNEQFF
.,.,TRBV4-1,TRBJ1-1,TGCGCCAGCAGCCAAGATGACAGGAAGGGGTACACTGAAGCTTTCTTT,CASSQDDRKGYTEAFF
.,once,TRBV18,TRBJ1-1,TGTGCCAGCTCACCACCTTTAGGGAAGGGCACTGAAGCTTTCTTT,CASSPPLGKGTEAFF
TRBD1,once,TRBV9,TRBJ2-5,TGTGCCAGCAGCGCCCGGGACAGGACTTATGCGGGCCAACCAGGGACCCAGTACTTC,CASSARDRTYAGQPGTQYF
.,once,TRBV2,TRBJ2-7,TGTGCCAGCAGGACCCGGGACCTCTCCTACGAGCAGTACTTC,CASRTRDLSYEQYF
.,.,TRBV6-1,TRBJ2-7,TGTGCCAGCAGTGAAGCCTGGGGGGCAGATTACGAGCAGTACTTC,CASSEAWGADYEQYF
TRBD1,.,TRBV30,TRBJ1-1,TGTGCCTGGAGAGAGACAGGGGGCACTGAAGCTTTCTTT,CAWRETGGTEAFF
.,once,TRBV7-3,TRBJ2-6,TGTGCCAGCAGCTTAAGGGGCCCCCGGAGTCCTGGGGCCAACGTCCTGACTTTC,CASSLRGPRSPGANVLTF
.,.,TRBV18,TRBJ2-5,TGTGCCAGCTCACAGGGGTACCAAGAGACCCAGTACTTC,CASSQGYQETQYF
TRBD2,.,TRBV18,TRBJ2-1,TGTGCCAGCTCACCACGAACTAGCGGGAATGAGCAGTTCTTC,CASSPRTSGNEQFF
.,.,TRBV7-7,TRBJ2-7,TGTGCCAGTAGCATAGGGGGACAAAACAGCGAGCAGTACTTC,CASSIGGQNSEQYF
.,.,TRBV11-2,TRBJ1-2,TGTGCCAGCAGCTTAGGGCCAGGGGTTTATGGCTACACCTTC,CASSLGPGVYGYTF
TRBD1,.,TRBV5-1,TRBJ1-4,TGCGCCAGCAGCCCGAGGACAGGGAGCTCCCGACTTAATGAAAAACTGTTTTTT,CASSPRTGSSRLNEKLFF
.,once,TRBV30,TRBJ2-7,TGTGCCTGGAGCGGGAGATACGAGCAGTACTTC,CAWSGRYEQYF
TRBD1,.,TRBV29-1,TRBJ2-7,TGCAGCGTTGGGGGACAGGGCTCTTTCGGCGAGCAGTACTTC,CSVGGQGSFGEQYF
TRBD2,.,TRBV20-1,TRBJ2-7,TGCAGTGCTAGATCCCTAGCGGGAGCGTACTTC,CSARSLAGAYF
TRBD2,.,TRBV14,TRBJ2-1,TGTGCCAGCAGCCAAGTGATCCCCGGGACTAGCGGGAGTATGACCTACAATGAGCAGTTCTTC,CASSQVIPGTSGSMTYNEQFF
TRBD1,.,TRBV9,TRBJ2-2,TGTGCCAGCAGCGTAGGGTCAGGGGGCAACACCGGGGAGCTGTTTTTT,CASSVGSGGNTGELFF
.,.,TRBV4-1,TRBJ2-5,TGCGCCAGCAGCCAAGATCTCGGCCGCCAGTACTTC,CASSQDLGRQYF
.,.,TRBV10-3,TRBJ1-2,TGTGCCATCAGTGAGTATATCGATGGCTACACCTTC,CAISEYIDGYTF
TRBD1,.,TRBV2,TRBJ1-5,TGTGCCAGCAGTCTCGACAGGGGTCGCTTACCCCAGCATTTT,CASSLDRGRLPQHF
TRBD1,.,TRBV18,TRBJ2-6,TGTGCCAGCTCTCCGAGGGGACAGGATACTGGGGCCAACGTCCTGACTTTC,CASSPRGQDTGANVLTF
TRBD2,.,TRBV11-2,TRBJ2-5,TGTGCCAGCAGATACCTAGCGGGAGGGCCCGCAGAGACCCAGTACTTC,CASRYLAGGPAETQYF
.,.,TRBV18,TRBJ1-1,TGTGCCAGCTCACAACAGGGAGATATGAACACTGAAGCTTTCTTT,CASSQQGDMNTEAFF
TRBD1,.,TRBV5-1,TRBJ1-2,TGCGCCAGCAGCCCGGACGACAGGGGTGGCTACACCTTC,CASSPDDRGGYTF
TRBD1,.,TRBV25-1,TRBJ2-2,TGTGCCAGCACCCGACAGGGGGCGAACACCGGGGAGCTGTTTTTT,CASTRQGANTGELFF
.,.,TRBV5-4,TRBJ2-5,TGTGCCAGCAGCCCGGGGACTTTCCAAGAGACCCAGTACTTC,CASSPGTFQETQYF
.,few,TRBV6-5,TRBJ2-5,TGTGCCAGCAGTTCATACCGCCGGGAGACCCAGTACTTC,CASSSYRRETQYF
.,.,TRBV30,TRBJ1-4,TGTGCCTGGAGTGGAGGAGGCCTTAATGAAAAACTGTTTTTT,CAWSGGGLNEKLFF
TRBD1,once,TRBV10-3,TRBJ2-2,TGTGCCATCAGTGAAGCCCGGACAGGGAACACCGGGGAGCTGTTTTTT,CAISEARTGNTGELFF
TRBD1,.,TRBV4-2,TRBJ1-4,TGTGCCAGCAGCCAAGTGTTAAAACGACAGGGGGCGGGAAAACTGTTTTTT,CASSQVLKRQGAGKLFF
.,.,TRBV7-3,TRBJ2-5,TGTGCCAGCAGCTTAGCGGGGATTGGGGAGACCCAGTACTTC,CASSLAGIGETQYF
TRBD1,.,TRBV5-8,TRBJ2-7,TGTGCCAGCAGCCTGGGACAGGGTTTCTCCTACGAGCAGTACTTC,CASSLGQGFSYEQYF